The clone carrying this T cell receptor (beta chain) was recorded a few times. Its antigen remains unknown. The data are from a study of human T cells and chemical hapten exposure. Study-wide results and limits: Relative to controls, expanded TCRs formed significantly more large CDR3 similarity clusters. No shift was seen in TCRs above 1 in 1000 frequency with DPC sensitization.

The germline V gene has CDR1 MDHEN and CDR2 SYDVKM. This CDR3 is built from 15 residues. The junction had 12 bases not matched to a gene; V was cut back by 6 bases and J by 8 bases. Sample time point: patch test 3, about 24 weeks after DPC sensitization. Treatment described: therapeutic diphenylcyclopropenone sensitization with weekly scalp DPC. From whole blood left unfractionated, total RNA was extracted. A single record per CDR3 protein comes from TCRdb applying MiXCR to the RACE reads. The sample has about 52,000 distinct CDR3 sequences; 9% to 10% are singletons. The source is a woman aged 40 to 50 with alopecia areata. Some clones in this sample may be carry-over from other donors' samples. The chain is built from TRBV28 and TRBJ1-4, with 7 bases fitting TRBD1. The material was whole blood, obtained in connection with sensitization to the hapten diphenylcyclopropenone (DPC). The CDR3 DNA follows: TGTGCCAGCAGCCCCCTTTTGAGGGGGCGGGAAAAACTGTTTTTT. As protein: CASSPLLRGREKLFF. The whole variable domain, remainder taken from reference TRBV28 and TRBJ1-4, is DVKVTQSSRYLVKRTGEKVFLECVQDMDHENMFWYRQDPGLGLRLIYFSYDVKMKEKGDIPEGYSVSREKKERFSLILESASTNQTSMYLCASSPLLRGREKLFFGSGTQLSVL.